This T cell receptor beta chain was recorded in a study of blood T cell repertoires in COVID-19. The CDR3 is made up of 19 amino acids. Germline assignment: CDR1 MGHRA and CDR2 YSYEKL. The ends lost 0 bases at V and 0 bases at J; junction bases unmatched: 6. TCRdb's table, derived via immunoSEQ multiplex PCR, lists solely in-frame clones and lacks some. The sample consists of more than 300,000 clones, around 87% of them appearing once. Individuals drawn from about two dozen US areas were about 18 to 100 years old. The clonotype was recovered from a man between 35 and 55 years old in a cohort exposed to, infected with or recovered from COVID-19 (not recorded which). The sequenced sample was PBMCs or T cells enriched from blood (not recorded which). The chain employs TRBV4-1 and TRBJ2-1; 12 bases are shared with TRBD2. Written as DNA, the CDR3 is TGCGCCAGCAGCCAAGAAGGGACTAGCGGGTGGAGCTCCTACAATGAGCAGTTCTTC. This translates into CASSQEGTSGWSSYNEQFF.